This note documents a single TCR beta chain sequence. This clone appeared a single time. The antigen it recognizes is unknown. No base qualities exist here, and no much larger clone lies one base off it. TCRbeta CDR3 regions were amplified from genomic DNA using the immunoSEQ Assay, a bias-controlled multiplex PCR. As for the original processing: Nucleated cell counts per sample were estimated from amplification of reference gene primers within the assay. Sequence reads were collapsed and filtered to measure the absolute abundance of every unique TCRbeta CDR3 rearrangement. For each sample, productive Simpson clonality was calculated by taking the square root of Simpson's diversity index across productive rearrangements. In TCRdb, the immuneACCESS table is reduced to in-frame sequences with V and J assigned. These tables do not hold every clone; where another copy was compared, an unresolved V gene accounts for under half, and the others remain unexplained. The V and J calls and clone size are taken from that table; D and trimming were inferred from the DNA. Recorded for this sample are over 250,000 clones; approximately 89% of them occurred a single time. Around 13% of the sample belongs to the ten largest clones.

V ends up 0 bases short and J 6 bases short, with an unmatched junction base count of 8. The germline V gene encodes CDR1 LGHNA and CDR2 YSLEER. From its cysteine to its phenylalanine, the CDR3 spans 17 amino acids. Only the CDR3 DNA stays, 51 bases, in frame from base 1. Collaborating institutions collected whole blood in K2EDTA tubes following their own protocols. For TCRbeta analysis, collaborators shipped samples as frozen whole blood, isolated PBMCs, or DNA extracted from either of those sample types. The data derive from a study of blood T cell repertoires in COVID-19 (dated by TCRdb to 2018 to 2020). The study in broad terms: Samples from collaborators originated in the United States, Italy and Spain and spanned both the acute and convalescent phases of COVID-19. Samples came from the ongoing ImmuneRACE study (first 160 participants) plus 1,254 subjects from 6 global collaborators. The prospective study material was composed of cDNA or gDNA derived from T cells, B-cell-depleted T cells, or PBMCs. The repertoires were made available in a free public database intended to serve as a resource for research on the immune response to SARS-CoV-2. Subjects who had been exposed to COVID-19, were actively infected with it, or had recovered from it provided the deeply sampled blood TCRbeta repertoires that made up the dataset. Sample metadata almost always included a de-identified subject ID, COVID-19 status, age in years and sex. HLA class I and class II types, where available, came from metadata supplied by the sample provider rather than from assay-based typing. Overall study outcomes, separate from this receptor: The amount of clinical and demographic metadata varied by source and participant and was provided uncurated.

The source of this sequence is a woman aged 60 to 75 with acute or convalescent COVID-19. Sequencing used peripheral blood. In this chain, TRBV4-3 is recombined with TRBJ2-1, and TRBD2 matches 10 of the central bases. DNA sequence: TGCGCCAGCAGCCAAGATTCCCTAGCGGGGGAGGGCAATGAGCAGTTCTTC. Translated, it reads CASSQDSLAGEGNEQFF.